The text below deals with one TCR beta chain. TCRdb reprocessed the RT-PCR reads with MiXCR, giving one entry per CDR3 protein. The repertoire includes about 700,000 distinct CDR3 sequences, 13% to 15% of them detected once, and 3.6% sits in the top ten. The CDR3 has 18 residues. V was clipped by 1 base and J by 0 bases; unmatched bases: 11. Germline lookup yields CDR1 SGHVS and CDR2 FQNEAQ. The TCR sequence derives from a female donor in good health, serving as a healthy control. V and J are TRBV7-8 and TRBJ2-7, with 8 positions matching TRBD1. The material sequenced was memory CD4+ T cells from blood. CDR3 protein: CASSLGYRRDRTSYEQYF. CDR3 DNA sequence: TGTGCCAGCAGCTTAGGTTACAGGCGGGACAGGACCTCCTACGAGCAGTACTTC.